Below, 8 T cell receptor beta chains from the same sample are listed, as sequenced in a study of blood T cells in healthy people across ages. The authors ran a second PCR of about 6 to 12 cycles using a sample-barcoded 5' primer and a J-beta primer mix. TCRdb reanalysed the 5' RACE reads using MiXCR and keeps one entry per CDR3 protein. The sample lists more than 550,000 distinct CDR3 sequences, about a fifth occurring once. Sequencing was performed on blood. These receptors originate from a man aged 70-80 years in good health.

This clonotype has only a few counts. The chain carries TRBV25-1 and TRBJ2-7; D unresolved. The CDR3 covers 9 residues. CDR1 is MGHDK, CDR2 SYGVNS, per germline. V was cut by 6 bases and J by 7 bases, with 4 bases left in between. The CDR3 DNA reads TGTGCCAGCAGGGAAGAGCAGTACGTC. Translating gives CASREEQYV.

The V and J genes are TRBV6-1 and TRBJ2-3, with 11 bases matching TRBD2. The V and J ends lost 7 bases and 4 bases, in that order; junction bases with no gene match: 10. The CDR3 is 16 residues long. The germline gives CDR1 MNHNS, CDR2 SASEGT. CDR3 DNA: TGTGCCAGCACCACTGTAGCGGGAGGGGACCCAGATACGCAGTATTTT. Its translation is CASTTVAGGDPDTQYF.

This clonotype showed up just a few times. The V and J genes are TRBV7-2 and TRBJ2-5, with unresolved D. V was shortened by 0 bases and J by 4 bases, with 9 bases between the two germline ends. Germline loops: CDR1 SGHTA, CDR2 FQGNSA. This CDR3 region has 14 residues. CDR3 sequence reads: CASSLAGMRETQYF. The CDR3 region has the DNA TGTGCCAGCAGCTTAGCAGGGATGAGAGAGACCCAGTACTTC.

DNA for the CDR3: TGTGCCATCAGAGAGGGACTAGCGGACTCCTACGAGCAGTACGTC. This encodes CAIREGLADSYEQYV. The chain is built from TRBV10-3 and TRBJ2-7, with 11 bases identical to TRBD2. Germline-derived CDR1 and CDR2 are ENHRY and SYGVKD. This CDR3 region has 15 residues. The J segment lost 0 bases and the V segment lost 6 bases, leaving 4 bases of the junction unmatched.

The chain carries TRBV20-1 and TRBJ2-1; TRBD1 might be the D (6 bases). The CDR3 sequence is 12 residues long. Trimming pared 4 bases from V and 5 bases from J, leaving 9 bases between. Germline V lookup: CDR1 DFQATT, CDR2 SNEGSKA (reference sequence). DNA of the CDR3: TGCAGTGCTAAAGGACAGAACAATGAGCAGTTCTTC. Translating gives CSAKGQNNEQFF.

V usage is TRBV4-2 and J usage is TRBJ2-1, with TRBD2 matching over 7 bases. J gave up 10 bases and V 0 bases, and 6 bases lay outside the gene matches. The CDR3 has 14 residues. CDR1 is LGHNA, CDR2 YNFKEQ, per germline. The CDR3 region is CASSQEGGGREQFF. The CDR3 bases are TGTGCCAGCAGCCAAGAGGGGGGAGGGAGGGAGCAGTTCTTC.

This clonotype was detected a few times. The V gene is TRBV6-5, the J gene TRBJ1-4; the D gene is possibly TRBD1 (5 bases). The V end was cut by 2 bases, the J end by 3 bases, with 10 bases between. Germline CDR1 and CDR2: MNHEY and SVGAGI. The CDR3 has 15 amino acids. The CDR3 region is CASSYDGGSNEKLFF. CDR3 DNA sequence: TGTGCCAGCAGTTACGACGGGGGATCTAATGAAAAACTGTTTTTT.

This clonotype was counted at least ten times. The genes are TRBV29-1 and TRBJ1-2; D is unresolved. CDR1 is SQVTM, CDR2 ANQGSEA, per germline. The CDR3 extends over 11 amino acids. Trimming removed 3 bases from V and 4 bases from J, with 6 bases in between. The CDR3 reads CSVDPGYGYTF. The DNA of the CDR3 is TGCAGCGTTGACCCCGGCTATGGCTACACCTTC.